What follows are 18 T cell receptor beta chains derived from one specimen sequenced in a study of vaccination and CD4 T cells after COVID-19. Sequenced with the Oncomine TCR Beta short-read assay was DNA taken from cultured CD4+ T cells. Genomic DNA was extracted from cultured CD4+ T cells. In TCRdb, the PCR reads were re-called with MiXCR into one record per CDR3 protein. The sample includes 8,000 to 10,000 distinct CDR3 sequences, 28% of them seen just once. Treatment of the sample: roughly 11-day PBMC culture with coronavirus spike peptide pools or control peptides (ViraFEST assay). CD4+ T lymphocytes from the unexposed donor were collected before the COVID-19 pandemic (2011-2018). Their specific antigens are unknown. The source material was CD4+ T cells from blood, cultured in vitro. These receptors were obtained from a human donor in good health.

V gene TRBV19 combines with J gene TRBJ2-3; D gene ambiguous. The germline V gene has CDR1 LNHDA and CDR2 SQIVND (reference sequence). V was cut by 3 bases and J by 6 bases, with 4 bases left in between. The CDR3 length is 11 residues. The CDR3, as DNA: TGTGCCAGTAGTATTTTGGATACGCAGTATTTT. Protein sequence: CASSILDTQYF.

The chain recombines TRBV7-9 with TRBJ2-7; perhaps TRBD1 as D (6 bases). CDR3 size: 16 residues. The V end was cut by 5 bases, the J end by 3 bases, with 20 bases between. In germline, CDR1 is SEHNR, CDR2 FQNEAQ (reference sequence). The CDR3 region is CASSQAAGTRNYEQYF. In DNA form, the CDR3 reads TGTGCCAGCAGCCAAGCGGCCGGGACAAGAAACTACGAGCAGTACTTC.

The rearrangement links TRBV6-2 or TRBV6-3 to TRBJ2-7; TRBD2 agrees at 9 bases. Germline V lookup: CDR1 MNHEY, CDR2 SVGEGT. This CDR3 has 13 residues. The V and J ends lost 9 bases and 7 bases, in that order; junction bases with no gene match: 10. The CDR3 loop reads CASQAGGSKEQYF. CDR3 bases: TGTGCCAGTCAAGCGGGAGGTTCCAAGGAGCAGTACTTC.

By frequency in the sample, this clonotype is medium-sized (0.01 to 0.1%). The CDR3 DNA reads TGCAGTGCTAACCGGAGTCCGAACACTGAAGCTTTCTTT. Its translation: CSANRSPNTEAFF. This chain links TRBV20-1 with TRBJ1-1, with D unresolved. V was cut by 4 bases and J by 1 base, with 10 bases left in between. This CDR3 spans 13 amino acids. Germline assignment: CDR1 DFQATT and CDR2 SNEGSKA (reference sequence).

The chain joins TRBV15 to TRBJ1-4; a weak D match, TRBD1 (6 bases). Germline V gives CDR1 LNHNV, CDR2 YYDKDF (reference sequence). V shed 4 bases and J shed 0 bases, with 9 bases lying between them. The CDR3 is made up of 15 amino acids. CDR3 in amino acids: CATSTGTTTNEKLFF. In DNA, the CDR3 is TGTGCCACCAGCACGGGGACAACAACTAATGAAAAACTGTTTTTT.

CDR3 in amino acids: CATSRTGGDQPQHF. In nucleotides, the CDR3 is TGTGCCACCAGCCGGACAGGGGGCGATCAGCCCCAGCATTTT. The rearrangement joins TRBV24-1 to TRBJ1-5, with TRBD1 identical over 11 bases. This CDR3 comprises 14 residues. With V trimmed by 7 bases and J by 5 bases, 3 bases remained unmatched. Germline lookup yields CDR1 KGHDR and CDR2 SFDVKD.

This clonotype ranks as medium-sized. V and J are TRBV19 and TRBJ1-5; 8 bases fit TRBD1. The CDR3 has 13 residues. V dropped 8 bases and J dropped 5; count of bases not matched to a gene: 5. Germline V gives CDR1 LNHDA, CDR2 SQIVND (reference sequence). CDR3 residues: CASSPDRDQPQHF. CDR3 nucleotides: TGTGCCAGTTCCCCGGACAGGGATCAGCCCCAGCATTTT. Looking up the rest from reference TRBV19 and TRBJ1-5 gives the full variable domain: DGGITQSPKYLFRKEGQNVTLSCEQNLNHDAMYWYRQDPGQGLRLIYYSQIVNDFQKGDIAEGYSVSREKKESFPLTVTSAQKNPTAFYLCASSPDRDQPQHFGDGTRLSIL.

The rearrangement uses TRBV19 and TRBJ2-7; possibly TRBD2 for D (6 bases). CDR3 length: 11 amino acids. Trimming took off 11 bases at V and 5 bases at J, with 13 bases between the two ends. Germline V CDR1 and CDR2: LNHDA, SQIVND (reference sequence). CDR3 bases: TGTGCCGTGGGAGGTCTCGACGAGCAGTACTTC. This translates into CAVGGLDEQYF.

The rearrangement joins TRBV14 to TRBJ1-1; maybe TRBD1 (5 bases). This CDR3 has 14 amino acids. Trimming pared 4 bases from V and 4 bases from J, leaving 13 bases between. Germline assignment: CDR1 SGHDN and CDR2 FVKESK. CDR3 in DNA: TGTGCCAGCAGCCTGGCCCCGGGGGTCACTGAAGCTTTCTTT. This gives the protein CASSLAPGVTEAFF.

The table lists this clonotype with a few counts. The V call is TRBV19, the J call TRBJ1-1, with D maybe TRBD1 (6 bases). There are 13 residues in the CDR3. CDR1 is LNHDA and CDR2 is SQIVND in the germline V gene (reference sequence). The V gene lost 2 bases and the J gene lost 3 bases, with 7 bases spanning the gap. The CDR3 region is CASSIKGDTEAFF. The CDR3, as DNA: TGTGCCAGTAGTATAAAGGGGGACACTGAAGCTTTCTTT.

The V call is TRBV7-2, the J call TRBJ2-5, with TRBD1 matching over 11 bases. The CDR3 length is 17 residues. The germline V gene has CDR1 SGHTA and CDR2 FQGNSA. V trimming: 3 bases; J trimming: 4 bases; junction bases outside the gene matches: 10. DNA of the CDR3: TGTGCCAGCAGCTTGCATCCGGGACAGGGGGAAGTAGAGACCCAGTACTTC. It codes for CASSLHPGQGEVETQYF.

The chain's CDR3 is CASSARQGGTEAFF. The DNA of the CDR3 is TGTGCCAGCAGCGCCAGACAGGGGGGCACTGAAGCTTTCTTT. The chain carries TRBV9 and TRBJ1-1, with TRBD1 matching over 9 bases. Germline-derived CDR1 and CDR2 are SGDLS and YYNGEE. Unmatched junction bases numbered 4, after V lost 3 bases and J lost 4 bases. This CDR3 spans 14 amino acids.

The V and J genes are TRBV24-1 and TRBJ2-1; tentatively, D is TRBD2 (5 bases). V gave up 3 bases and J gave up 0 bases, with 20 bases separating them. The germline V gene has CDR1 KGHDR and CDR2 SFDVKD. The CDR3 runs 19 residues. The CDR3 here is CATSDTNRGGFTSYNEQFF. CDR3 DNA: TGTGCCACCAGTGATACCAACCGGGGTGGCTTCACCTCCTACAATGAGCAGTTCTTC.

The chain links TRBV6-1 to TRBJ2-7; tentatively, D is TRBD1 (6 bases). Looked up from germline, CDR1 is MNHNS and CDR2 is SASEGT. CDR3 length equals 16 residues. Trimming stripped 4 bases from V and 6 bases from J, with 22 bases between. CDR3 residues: CASSVRVRDIRGEQYF. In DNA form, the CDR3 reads TGTGCCAGCAGTGTCCGGGTCAGGGACATTCGGGGCGAGCAGTACTTC.

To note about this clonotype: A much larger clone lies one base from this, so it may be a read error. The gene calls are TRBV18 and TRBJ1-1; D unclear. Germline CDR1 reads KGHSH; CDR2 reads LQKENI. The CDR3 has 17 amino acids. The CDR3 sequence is CACSPLPSKVGNTEAFF. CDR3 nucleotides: TGTGCCTGCTCACCACTTCCTAGCAAGGTGGGGAACACTGAAGCTTTCTTT.

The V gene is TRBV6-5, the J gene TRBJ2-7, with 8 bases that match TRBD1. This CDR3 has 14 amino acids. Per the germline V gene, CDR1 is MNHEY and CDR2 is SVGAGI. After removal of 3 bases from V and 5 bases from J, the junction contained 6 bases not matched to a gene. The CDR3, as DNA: TGTGCCAGCAGTTATAGCAGGGGGCCCCACGAGCAGTACTTC. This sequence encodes CASSYSRGPHEQYF.

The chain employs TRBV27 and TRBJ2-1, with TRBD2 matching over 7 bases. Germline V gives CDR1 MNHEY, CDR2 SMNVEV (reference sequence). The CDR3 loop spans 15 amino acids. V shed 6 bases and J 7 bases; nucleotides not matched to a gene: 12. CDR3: CASSPLDTGGNEQFF. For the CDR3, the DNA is TGTGCCAGCAGCCCGCTTGATACCGGGGGGAATGAGCAGTTCTTC.

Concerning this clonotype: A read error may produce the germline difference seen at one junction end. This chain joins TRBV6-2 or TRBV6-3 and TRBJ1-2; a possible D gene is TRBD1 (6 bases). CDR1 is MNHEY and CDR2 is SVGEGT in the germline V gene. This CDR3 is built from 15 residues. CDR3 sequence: CTSSYTPGAAYGYTF. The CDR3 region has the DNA TGTACCAGCAGTTATACACCAGGGGCTGCCTATGGCTACACCTTC.